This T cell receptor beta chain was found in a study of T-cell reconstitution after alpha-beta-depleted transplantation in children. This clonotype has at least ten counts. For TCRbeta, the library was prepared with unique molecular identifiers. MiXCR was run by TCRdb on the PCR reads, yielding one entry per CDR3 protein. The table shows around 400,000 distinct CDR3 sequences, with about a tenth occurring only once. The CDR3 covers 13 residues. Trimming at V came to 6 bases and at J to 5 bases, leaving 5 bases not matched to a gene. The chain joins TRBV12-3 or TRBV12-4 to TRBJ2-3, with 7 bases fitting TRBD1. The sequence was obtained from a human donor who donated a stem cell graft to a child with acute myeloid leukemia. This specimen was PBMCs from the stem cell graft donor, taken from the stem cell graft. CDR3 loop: CASSPTGVDTQYF. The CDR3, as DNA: TGTGCCAGCAGCCCCACAGGGGTAGATACGCAGTATTTT.